This paragraph reports one T cell receptor (beta chain). Its antigen target is currently unknown. Base-call qualities are not available, and no considerably larger clone is one nucleotide away. These data come from a study of shared clonotypes between healthy human individuals (TCRdb year 2020). For the wider study: Three men and a couple of women, aged 18 to 49 years, made up the cohort. For each donor, three plates each were used for CD4 naive and CD4 memory, two plates were used for CD8 naive, and one plate was used for CD8 memory. To estimate repertoire size and how much clonotypes are shared between individuals, the study performed deep sequencing of blood TCR repertoires from roughly five healthy adults. Different laboratories and diverse techniques were used to prepare libraries and sequence TCR repertoires, to increase sequencing depth and limit assay-specific biases. Leukapheresis yielded between about 0.85 and 10 billion PBMCs per donor. On the study overall, not on this receptor specifically: Incomplete sequencing was indicated by rarefaction of sorted-subset datasets, despite the large sequencing depth. Based on pairwise subsampling, the degree of clonotype sharing among donors was expected to be affected by sequencing depth. Sampling was restricted to blood, and TCR repertoires in tissues likely differ from the TCR repertoires found in blood. Larger estimated clonotype richness was generally found for naive subsets than for memory subsets. The small number of donors limited the genetic and exposure-history diversity represented. Clonotypes shared by all four sorted-subset donors showed higher generation probabilities than non-shared clonotypes. Across four donors, 5% to 6% of naive CD4, approximately 4% of naive CD8, about 2.3% of memory CD4, and approximately 0.4% of memory CD8 clonotypes were shared.

Using the deep immunoSEQ assay, multiplex PCR amplified TCR CDR3 regions from genomic DNA. Extracted genomic DNA from each cell subset was spread evenly across all wells of several immunoSEQ 96-well plates, with each plate serving as a replicate. For sorted subsets, each replicate PCR was loaded with about 0.2 ug genomic DNA, equivalent to about 30,000 T cell genomes. The purified libraries were quantified using a Qubit 3.0 fluorometer, sized with a Bioanalyzer 2100, and then quantified again using the KAPA Library Quantification kit. A separate single-read 150-cycle Illumina NextSeq 550 flow cell was used to sequence each immunoSEQ 96-well plate. Per the source publication's procedure: Because the immunoSEQ output included only junctional sequences and no quality scores, the filtering could not be the same as the filtering used for full-length reads. To assign V/J genes and CDR3, sequences were annotated against IMGT germline references using PyIR, a Python wrapper for IgBLAST v1.9. Any read was removed if the V/J assignment was weak (E-value above 1e-6), the CDR3 was missing, or the read contained stop codons, out-of-frame junctions, or ambiguous translated residues. V3J clonotypes were defined by identical inferred V gene, J gene, and CDR3 amino acid sequence. Percentage overlap between repertoires was computed as shared unique clonotypes divided by the size of the smaller repertoire. RTK rarefaction, the Chao1 estimator, and Recon v2.1 estimates of unobserved clonotypes were used to assess repertoire richness. Generation probabilities were computed with OLGA for all TCRbeta clonotypes obtained by the gDNA method from several donors. The clones in this table, taken by TCRdb from immuneACCESS, are in-frame only. Not every clone is retained; where verified, under half of the shortfall comes from an unresolved V gene, and the cause of the rest is unknown. D and trimming were read from the DNA, whereas the V and J calls and clone size are those reported in that table. The sample profile shows about 2.1 million clones; 90% to 95% of them were found once. The ten largest clones capture roughly 1.7% of the sample.

CD8 naive samples were obtained by positive selection for CCR7 among CD45RO-negative cells, yielding a CD45RA+CCR7+ population from which TemRA cells were excluded. Healthy HIV-negative adults with no recently reported acute infections or vaccinations were included as donors. Only Caucasian adults living in Nashville, Tennessee, USA were represented among the donors. Blood was obtained by leukapheresis, after which PBMCs were separated by Ficoll-Histopaque density gradient centrifugation and cryopreserved in liquid nitrogen vapor phase. Analytical flow cytometry was used to check the purity and quantity of every magnetically sorted T cell population. From each sorted fraction, genomic DNA was isolated and quantified by UV absorbance on a Nanodrop 2000c. This clonotype was obtained from a man aged 18 to 29 in good health. Some clones in this sample may be carry-over from other donors' samples. The specimen was naive CD8+ T cells from PBMCs. The cell subset or site label on this specimen signifies: CD45RA+CCR7+.

The base sequence is TGTGCCAGCAGCTTGTCGTGGAGGGATAGTTCAAGTAATGAAAAACTGTTTTTT. The resulting protein is CASSLSWRDSSSNEKLFF. The chain joins TRBV5-4 to TRBJ1-4; the D gene is not confidently resolved. CDR1 and CDR2 (SGHNT, YYREEE) derive from the germline V gene (reference sequence). V was cut back by 1 base and J by 4 bases, leaving a gap of 20 bases between them. Counted from cysteine to phenylalanine, this CDR3 has 18 amino acids. The retained sequence is limited to the CDR3, 54 bases, with the frame set at the first base.